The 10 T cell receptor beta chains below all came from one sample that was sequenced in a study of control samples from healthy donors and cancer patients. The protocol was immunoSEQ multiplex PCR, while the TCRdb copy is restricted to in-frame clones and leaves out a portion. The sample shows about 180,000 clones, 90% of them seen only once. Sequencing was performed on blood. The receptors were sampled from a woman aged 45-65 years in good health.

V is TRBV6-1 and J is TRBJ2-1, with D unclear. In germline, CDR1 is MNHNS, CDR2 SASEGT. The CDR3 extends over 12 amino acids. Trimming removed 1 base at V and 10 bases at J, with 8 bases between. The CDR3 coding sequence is TGTGCCAGCAGTGAAGATGTGGGCGAGCAGTTCTTC. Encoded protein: CASSEDVGEQFF.

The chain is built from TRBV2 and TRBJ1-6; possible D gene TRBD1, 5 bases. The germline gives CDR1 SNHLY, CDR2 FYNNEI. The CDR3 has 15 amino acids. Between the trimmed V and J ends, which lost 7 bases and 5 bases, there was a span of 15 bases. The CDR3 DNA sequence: TGTGCCAGCACCACCCGGGACCGCGATAATTCACCCCTCCACTTT. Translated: CASTTRDRDNSPLHF.

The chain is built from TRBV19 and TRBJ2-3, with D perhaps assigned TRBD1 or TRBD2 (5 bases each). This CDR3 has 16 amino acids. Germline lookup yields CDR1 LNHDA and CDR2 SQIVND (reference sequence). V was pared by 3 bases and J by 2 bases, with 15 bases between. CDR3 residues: CASSMSPGRVTDTQYF. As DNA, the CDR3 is TGTGCCAGTAGTATGAGCCCAGGGCGGGTCACAGATACGCAGTATTTT. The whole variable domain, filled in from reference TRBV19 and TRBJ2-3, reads DGGITQSPKYLFRKEGQNVTLSCEQNLNHDAMYWYRQDPGQGLRLIYYSQIVNDFQKGDIAEGYSVSREKKESFPLTVTSAQKNPTAFYLCASSMSPGRVTDTQYFGPGTRLTVL.

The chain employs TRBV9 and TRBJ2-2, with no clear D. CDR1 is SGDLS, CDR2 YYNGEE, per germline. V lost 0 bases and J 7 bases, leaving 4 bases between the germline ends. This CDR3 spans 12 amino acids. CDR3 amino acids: CASSVEVGELFF. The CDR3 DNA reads TGTGCCAGCAGCGTAGAGGTCGGGGAGCTGTTTTTT.

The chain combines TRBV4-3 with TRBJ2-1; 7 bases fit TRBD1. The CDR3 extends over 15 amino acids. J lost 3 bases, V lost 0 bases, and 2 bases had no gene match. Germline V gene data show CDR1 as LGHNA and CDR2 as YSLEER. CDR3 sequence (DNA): TGCGCCAGCAGCCAAGAGGGGGACAGCTACAATGAGCAGTTCTTC. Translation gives CASSQEGDSYNEQFF.

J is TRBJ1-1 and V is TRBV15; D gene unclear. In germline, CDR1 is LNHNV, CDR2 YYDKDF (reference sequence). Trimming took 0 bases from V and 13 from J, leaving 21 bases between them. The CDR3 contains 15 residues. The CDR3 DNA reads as TGTGCCACCAGCAGAGAGGCCCGCGTGGGATCCGGAGTTTTCTTT. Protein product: CATSREARVGSGVFF.

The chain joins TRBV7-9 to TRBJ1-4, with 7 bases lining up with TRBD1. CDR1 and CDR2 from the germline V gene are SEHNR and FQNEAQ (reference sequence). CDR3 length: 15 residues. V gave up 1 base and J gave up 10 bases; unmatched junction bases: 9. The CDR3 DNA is TGTGCCAGCAGCTTAGTCACTTCTTCAGGGGGAAAACTGTTTTTT. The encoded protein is CASSLVTSSGGKLFF.

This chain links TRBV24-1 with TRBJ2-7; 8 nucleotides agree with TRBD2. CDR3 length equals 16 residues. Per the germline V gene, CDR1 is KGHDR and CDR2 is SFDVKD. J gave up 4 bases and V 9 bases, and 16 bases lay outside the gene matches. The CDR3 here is CATPVLWSGRVYEQYF. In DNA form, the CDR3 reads TGTGCCACCCCAGTTCTGTGGAGCGGGAGAGTATACGAGCAGTACTTC.

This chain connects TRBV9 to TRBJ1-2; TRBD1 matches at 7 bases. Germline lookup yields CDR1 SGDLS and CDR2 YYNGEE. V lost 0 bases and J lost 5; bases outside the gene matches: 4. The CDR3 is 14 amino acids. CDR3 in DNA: TGTGCCAGCAGCGTAGGGGACAGCCTTTATGGCTACACCTTC. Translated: CASSVGDSLYGYTF.

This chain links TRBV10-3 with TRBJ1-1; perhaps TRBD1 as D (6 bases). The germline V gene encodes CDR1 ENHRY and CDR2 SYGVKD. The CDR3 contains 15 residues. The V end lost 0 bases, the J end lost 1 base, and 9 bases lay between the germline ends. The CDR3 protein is CAISESEGGNTEAFF. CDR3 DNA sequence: TGTGCCATCAGTGAGTCGGAAGGGGGGAACACTGAAGCTTTCTTT.